This TCR beta chain originates from a study of response to subunit inactivated influenza vaccine. The study's findings and limits: Few new T cells, the authors suggested, are recruited by each seasonal influenza vaccination.

Points on this clonotype: The antigen is not known.

TCRdb re-called the RT-PCR reads with MiXCR, one entry per CDR3 protein. Of approximately 290,000 distinct CDR3 sequences detected, roughly 22% appear once; the ten largest clones hold 10%. From germline, CDR1 is LGHNA and CDR2 YSLEER. CDR3 size: 13 residues. V shed 3 bases and J 6 bases; nucleotides not matched to a gene: 3. The genes are TRBV4-3 and TRBJ2-3, with 7 positions matching TRBD2. The sequence derives from a man aged 50-75 years who received an inactivated influenza vaccine. This specimen was PBMCs from blood, taken 21 months after vaccination. The CDR3 nucleotides are TGCGCCAGCAGCCAGGGGGGAGGGGATACGCAGTATTTT. This encodes CASSQGGGDTQYF.